This T cell receptor (beta chain) was sequenced during a study of T cells of healthy individuals. MiXCR, applied by TCRdb to the 5' RACE reads, yields one record per CDR3 protein. The table includes approximately 100,000 distinct CDR3 sequences, 15% to 20% detected once. V lost 5 bases to trimming and J lost 0 bases; unmatched junction nucleotides: 8. Germline V gene sequence: CDR1 DFQATT, CDR2 SNEGSKA (reference sequence). The CDR3 extends over 15 amino acids. This receptor was obtained from a human donor in good health. The chain recombines TRBV20-1 with TRBJ2-3, with 7 bases fitting TRBD1. The CDR3 region is CSAPQGSASTDTQYF. The CDR3, as DNA: TGCAGTGCTCCACAGGGGTCGGCTAGCACAGATACGCAGTATTTT.